The clone carrying this T cell receptor (beta chain) was recorded many times. Its antigen is not known. Primed by a sample-barcoded 5' primer and a J-beta primer mix, a second PCR proceeded for 7 to 11 cycles. Each CDR3 protein is one row after TCRdb ran MiXCR on the 5' RACE reads. The sample yields fewer than 900,000 distinct CDR3 sequences, roughly two fifths seen once. Per germline, CDR1 MNHEY and CDR2 SVGEGT. Trimming took off 2 bases at V and 3 bases at J, with 17 bases between the two ends. The CDR3 length is 16 residues. The data are from a study of blood T cells in healthy people across ages. Study-level findings and limits: Researchers report that TCR beta diversity correlated strongly with naive T cell percentage.

V is TRBV6-2 or TRBV6-3 and J is TRBJ2-7; tentative D call: TRBD2 (6 bases). The sequenced material came from blood. The sequence came from a woman aged 55-69 years in good health. The CDR3 spells CASSYTQLAAVYEQYF. In DNA form, the CDR3 reads TGTGCCAGCAGTTACACCCAACTAGCTGCGGTCTACGAGCAGTACTTC.